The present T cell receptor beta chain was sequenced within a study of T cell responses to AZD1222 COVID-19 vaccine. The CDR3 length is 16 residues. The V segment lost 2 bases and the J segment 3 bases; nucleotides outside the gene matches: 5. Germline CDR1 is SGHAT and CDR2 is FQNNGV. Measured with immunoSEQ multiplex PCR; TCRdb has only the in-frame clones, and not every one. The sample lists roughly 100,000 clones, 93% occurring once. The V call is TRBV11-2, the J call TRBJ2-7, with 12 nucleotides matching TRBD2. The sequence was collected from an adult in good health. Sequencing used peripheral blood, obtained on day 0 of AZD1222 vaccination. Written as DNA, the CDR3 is TGTGCCAGCAGCTTAACCCAGACTAGCGGGAGCTACGAGCAGTACTTC. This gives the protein CASSLTQTSGSYEQYF.